One sample yielded the 28 T cell receptor beta chains listed below, sequenced in a study of T-cell reconstitution after alpha-beta-depleted transplantation in children. Using unique molecular identifiers, the investigators prepared the TCRbeta library. TCRdb re-called the PCR reads with MiXCR, one entry per CDR3 protein. The top ten hold roughly a quarter of the sample, which has 440,000 or so distinct CDR3 sequences, roughly two fifths seen once. Source: PBMCs, taken before TCRalphabeta/CD19-depleted stem cell transplant. Source of these receptors: a girl aged 2-10 years with aplastic anemia, due to receive a stem cell transplant.

This clonotype was counted at least ten times. J is TRBJ1-2 and V is TRBV29-1, with D tentatively TRBD1 (5 bases). V lost 4 bases to trimming and J lost 2 bases, with 5 bases between them. Per the germline V gene, CDR1 is SQVTM and CDR2 is ANQGSEA. This CDR3 spans 11 amino acids. The CDR3 coding sequence is TGCAGCGTTGGGGACAACTATGGCTACACCTTC. Protein: CSVGDNYGYTF.

As concerns this clonotype: One end of the junction is discordant with germline, which a read error may explain. The rearrangement links TRBV20-1 to TRBJ2-3; 8 bases map to TRBD2. Germline V gene lookup returns CDR1 DFQATT and CDR2 SNEGSKA (reference sequence). This CDR3 contains 12 residues. The CDR3 DNA reads as TGCAGTGCCAGAGCGGGGGCGTGTACGCAGTATTTT. It codes for CSARAGACTQYF.

V and J are TRBV6-1 and TRBJ2-7; D remains unclear. This CDR3 is built from 14 residues. Per the germline V gene, CDR1 is MNHNS and CDR2 is SASEGT. Between the trimmed V and J ends, which lost 6 bases and 9 bases, there was a span of 21 bases. The CDR3 reads CASSQEMSYLGQYF. CDR3 DNA: TGTGCCAGCAGCCAAGAAATGTCGTATCTCGGGCAGTACTTC.

This clonotype showed up many times. The CDR3 coding sequence is TGTGCCAGCACCCCACCGGGACGCCTGAGGGAGACCCAGTACTTC. Translation gives CASTPPGRLRETQYF. The gene calls are TRBV7-2 and TRBJ2-5; D tentatively fits TRBD1 or TRBD2 (5 bases each). Trimming took 7 bases from V and 5 from J, leaving 20 bases between them. The CDR3 consists of 15 residues. Germline loops: CDR1 SGHTA, CDR2 FQGNSA. The complete variable domain, with remaining parts taken from reference TRBV7-2 and TRBJ2-5, reads GAGVSQSPSNKVTEKGKDVELRCDPISGHTALYWYRQSLGQGLEFLIYFQGNSAPDKSGLPSDRFSAERTGGSVSTLTIQRTQQEDSAVYLCASTPPGRLRETQYFGPGTRLLVL.

This chain uses TRBV20-1 with TRBJ2-7; TRBD2 aligns across 14 bases. Germline-derived CDR1 and CDR2 are DFQATT and SNEGSKA (reference sequence). The CDR3 covers 15 residues. With 5 bases clipped from V and 2 bases from J, the junction kept 5 bases outside the gene matches. CDR3 nucleotide sequence: TGCAGTGCTGGACTAGCGGGAGGAGCGACCTACGAGCAGTACTTC. Translated, it gives CSAGLAGGATYEQYF.

The chain employs TRBV20-1 and TRBJ2-7, with 10 positions matching TRBD2. CDR3 size: 14 residues. The V segment lost 4 bases and the J segment 5 bases; nucleotides outside the gene matches: 8. Germline V gives CDR1 DFQATT, CDR2 SNEGSKA (reference sequence). The CDR3 is CSAKVLAGAHEQYF. For the CDR3, the DNA is TGCAGTGCTAAAGTCCTAGCGGGAGCCCACGAGCAGTACTTC.

The chain uses TRBV29-1 and TRBJ2-5; D may correspond to TRBD1 or TRBD2 (7 bases each). With 3 bases removed from V and 5 bases from J, the gap between germline ends came to 16 bases. This CDR3 has 14 residues. Germline assignment: CDR1 SQVTM and CDR2 ANQGSEA. CDR3 sequence: CSVEGGEGQETQYF. The CDR3, as DNA: TGCAGCGTTGAGGGGGGGGAGGGACAGGAGACCCAGTACTTC.

The chain joins TRBV28 to TRBJ2-7; D perhaps matches TRBD2 (6 bases). V lost 7 bases and J 2 bases, leaving 9 bases between the germline ends. Germline assignment: CDR1 MDHEN and CDR2 SYDVKM. The CDR3 is 12 amino acids. This CDR3 reads CASTGRPYEQYF. The CDR3 DNA sequence: TGTGCCAGCACCGGGAGACCCTACGAGCAGTACTTC.

CDR3 in DNA: TGCGCCAGCAGCTTGGAGGGGGCCTCCTACAATGAGCAGTTCTTC. Encoded protein: CASSLEGASYNEQFF. The V gene is TRBV5-1, the J gene TRBJ2-1; 7 bases are a match to TRBD1. The V and J ends lost 0 bases and 0 bases, in that order; junction bases with no gene match: 0. Germline loops: CDR1 SGHRS, CDR2 YFSETQ. CDR3 length: 15 residues.

At least ten counts were recorded for this clonotype. The rearrangement links TRBV6-5 to TRBJ2-7; 12 bases map to TRBD2. V was clipped by 4 bases and J by 2 bases; unmatched bases: 6. The CDR3 sequence is 16 residues long. From germline, CDR1 is MNHEY and CDR2 SVGAGI. The DNA for the CDR3 is TGTGCCAGCAGTTTTACTTCTAGCGGGAGGGCCTACGAGCAGTACTTC. This encodes CASSFTSSGRAYEQYF.

The sample holds many counts of this clonotype. The chain combines TRBV6-5 with TRBJ1-2; 7 nucleotides agree with TRBD1. The CDR3 consists of 12 residues. After removal of 8 bases from V and 5 bases from J, the junction contained 5 bases not matched to a gene. Germline assignment: CDR1 MNHEY and CDR2 SVGAGI. The CDR3 here is CASGDREYGYTF. In nucleotides, the CDR3 is TGTGCCAGCGGTGACAGGGAATATGGCTACACCTTC.

Ten or more counts support this clonotype. The rearrangement links TRBV29-1 to TRBJ1-1; 9 positions agree with TRBD1. CDR3 length: 12 amino acids. V lost 5 bases to trimming and J lost 6 bases; unmatched junction nucleotides: 4. Germline CDR1 SQVTM, CDR2 ANQGSEA. The DNA of the CDR3 is TGCAGCGTTCTACAGGGGGCCCCTGAAGCTTTCTTT. This translates into CSVLQGAPEAFF.

This clonotype was counted between two and nine times. The gene calls are TRBV10-3 and TRBJ2-7, with D unclear. V shed 5 bases and J shed 5 bases, with 16 bases lying between them. CDR1 and CDR2 (germline): ENHRY, SYGVKD. The CDR3 loop spans 14 amino acids. Here the CDR3 DNA reads TGTGCCATCAGTCCGCACGCCGGAAGGGACGAGCAGTACTTC. Translated, it gives CAISPHAGRDEQYF.

V usage is TRBV12-3 or TRBV12-4 and J usage is TRBJ1-2, with TRBD1 as a possible D gene (5 bases). This CDR3 comprises 17 residues. Trimming pared 1 base from V and 5 bases from J, leaving 20 bases between. CDR3 in amino acids: CASSLGGGADAGYGYTF. The CDR3, as DNA: TGTGCCAGCAGTTTAGGCGGCGGGGCAGACGCGGGGTATGGCTACACCTTC.

By frequency in the sample, this clonotype is medium-sized. The V gene is TRBV3-1, the J gene TRBJ2-3, with TRBD2 as a possible D gene (6 bases). Per germline, CDR1 LGHDT and CDR2 YNNKEL (reference sequence). V was clipped by 2 bases and J by 2 bases, with 17 bases between them. CDR3 length: 17 amino acids. The CDR3: CASSQSGGRFSTDTQYF. The DNA of the CDR3 is TGTGCCAGCAGCCAATCCGGAGGGAGGTTCTCCACAGATACGCAGTATTTT.

This clonotype has just a few counts. The chain carries TRBV7-2 and TRBJ1-1, with D possibly being TRBD1 (5 bases). Germline loops: CDR1 SGHTA, CDR2 FQGNSA. Trimming pared 5 bases from V and 3 bases from J, leaving 16 bases between. The CDR3 is 15 residues long. The CDR3 here is CASSPKGREDTEAFF. The CDR3 DNA follows: TGTGCCAGCAGCCCCAAGGGGCGGGAGGACACTGAAGCTTTCTTT. The full variable domain, completed using reference TRBV7-2 and TRBJ1-1, is GAGVSQSPSNKVTEKGKDVELRCDPISGHTALYWYRQSLGQGLEFLIYFQGNSAPDKSGLPSDRFSAERTGGSVSTLTIQRTQQEDSAVYLCASSPKGREDTEAFFGQGTRLTVV.

This clonotype was counted between two and nine times. This rearrangement joins TRBV7-3 to TRBJ2-3; 8 bases match TRBD2. V gave up 4 bases and J gave up 3 bases; unmatched junction bases: 6. This CDR3 has 15 amino acids. CDR1 SGHTA and CDR2 FQGTGA come from the germline V gene. The CDR3 DNA follows: TGTGCCAGCAGCTCTCTAGCGGGCACAACAGATACGCAGTATTTT. Translated: CASSSLAGTTDTQYF. Variable domain in full (rest from reference TRBV7-3 and TRBJ2-3): GAGVSQTPSNKVTEKGKYVELRCDPISGHTALYWYRQSLGQGPEFLIYFQGTGAADDSGLPNDRFFAVRPEGSVSTLKIQRTERGDSAVYLCASSSLAGTTDTQYFGPGTRLTVL.

This chain links TRBV5-1 with TRBJ2-7; TRBD1 matches 10 bases. This CDR3 contains 15 residues. The germline V gene encodes CDR1 SGHRS and CDR2 YFSETQ. V lost 4 bases and J lost 3; bases outside the gene matches: 7. The CDR3 coding sequence is TGCGCCAGCAGCCCCCCCGGGACAGGGGTCTACGAGCAGTACTTC. Translation: CASSPPGTGVYEQYF.

The V and J genes are TRBV20-1 and TRBJ2-7; no reliable D call. The germline CDR1 and CDR2 sequences are DFQATT and SNEGSKA (reference sequence). Trimming shortened V by 2 bases and J by 6 bases, and 11 bases separated the two germline ends. The CDR3 contains 12 residues. CDR3 DNA: TGCAGTGCTAGACCTAATAATGGCGAGCAGTACTTC. It specifies CSARPNNGEQYF.

The chain is built from TRBV7-8 and TRBJ2-1, with 7 bases matching TRBD1. This CDR3 contains 16 residues. CDR1 is SGHVS, CDR2 FQNEAQ, per germline. V was clipped by 1 base and J by 7 bases; unmatched bases: 10. This CDR3 is CASSLVGPGTENEQFF. DNA for the CDR3: TGTGCCAGCAGCTTAGTAGGGCCGGGGACAGAAAATGAGCAGTTCTTC.

This clonotype was observed many times. V is TRBV12-3 or TRBV12-4 and J is TRBJ2-7; 8 nucleotides match TRBD2. V shed 6 bases and J 4 bases; nucleotides not matched to a gene: 14. This CDR3 is built from 16 residues. CDR3 coding DNA: TGTGCCAGCAGCCCCATCGGGAGGGGCAGCCGTTACGAGCAGTACTTC. Protein product: CASSPIGRGSRYEQYF.

This chain connects TRBV6-1 to TRBJ2-4; the D is unclear. CDR1 is MNHNS, CDR2 SASEGT, per germline. There are 14 residues in the CDR3. V was cut by 10 bases and J by 0 bases, with 13 bases left in between. The CDR3 coding sequence is TGTGCCACCTCCCCTCGAGCAGCCAAAAACATTCAGTACTTC. Amino acid sequence: CATSPRAAKNIQYF.

The V and J genes are TRBV7-9 and TRBJ2-7; TRBD2 is a possible D gene (6 bases). There are 12 residues in the CDR3. Trimming left V 7 bases short and J 4 bases short, with 11 bases between. In germline, CDR1 is SEHNR, CDR2 FQNEAQ (reference sequence). In DNA form, the CDR3 reads TGTGCCAGCACCCTGGCGGGGTACGAGCAGTACTTC. Residues: CASTLAGYEQYF. The whole variable domain, remainder taken from reference TRBV7-9 and TRBJ2-7, is DTGVSQNPRHKITKRGQNVTFRCDPISEHNRLYWYRQTLGQGPEFLTYFQNEAQLEKSRLLSDRFSAERPKGSFSTLEIQRTEQGDSAMYLCASTLAGYEQYFGPGTRLTVT.

The chain employs TRBV7-9 and TRBJ2-1, with TRBD1 identical over 9 bases. This CDR3 contains 13 residues. With 5 bases clipped from V and 10 bases from J, the junction kept 6 bases outside the gene matches. Germline assignment: CDR1 SEHNR and CDR2 FQNEAQ (reference sequence). The CDR3 sequence is CASSHGTGNEQFF. The DNA of the CDR3 is TGTGCCAGCAGCCACGGGACAGGGAACGAGCAGTTCTTC.

The rearrangement joins TRBV29-1 to TRBJ2-7; TRBD1 agrees at 10 bases. The CDR3 has 14 amino acids. V shed 6 bases, J shed 6 bases, and the junction held 11 bases outside the gene matches. Germline values: CDR1 SQVTM, CDR2 ANQGSEA. Here the CDR3 DNA reads TGCAGCGTCGGTAGGGGACAGGGGATCGGCGAGCAGTACTTC. It codes for CSVGRGQGIGEQYF.

The rearrangement joins TRBV5-1 to TRBJ1-5, with TRBD1 as a possible D gene (5 bases). V lost 4 bases to trimming and J lost 9 bases, with 17 bases between them. Per the germline V gene, CDR1 is SGHRS and CDR2 is YFSETQ. This CDR3 has 14 residues. As DNA, the CDR3 is TGCGCCAGCAGCATGGGACCGCCTCAGGCGCCCCAGCATTTT. This encodes CASSMGPPQAPQHF.

The chain recombines TRBV20-1 with TRBJ1-5, with a weak D call TRBD1 (6 bases). CDR1 is DFQATT and CDR2 is SNEGSKA in the germline V gene (reference sequence). CDR3 length: 14 amino acids. V was shortened by 3 bases and J by 3 bases, with 12 bases between the two germline ends. This chain's CDR3 is CSARDSGFNQPQHF. The CDR3 DNA sequence: TGCAGTGCTAGGGACAGTGGATTCAATCAGCCCCAGCATTTT.

V and J are TRBV6-5 and TRBJ1-4; D is perhaps TRBD1 (5 bases). Trimming shortened V by 0 bases and J by 12 bases, and 26 bases separated the two germline ends. The CDR3 runs to 18 residues. CDR1 is MNHEY, CDR2 SVGAGI, per germline. CDR3 sequence (DNA): TGTGCCAGCAGTTACTCTCAGACAGCCAGCGGGGGGGTGCATCAACTGTTTTTT. Its translation: CASSYSQTASGGVHQLFF.